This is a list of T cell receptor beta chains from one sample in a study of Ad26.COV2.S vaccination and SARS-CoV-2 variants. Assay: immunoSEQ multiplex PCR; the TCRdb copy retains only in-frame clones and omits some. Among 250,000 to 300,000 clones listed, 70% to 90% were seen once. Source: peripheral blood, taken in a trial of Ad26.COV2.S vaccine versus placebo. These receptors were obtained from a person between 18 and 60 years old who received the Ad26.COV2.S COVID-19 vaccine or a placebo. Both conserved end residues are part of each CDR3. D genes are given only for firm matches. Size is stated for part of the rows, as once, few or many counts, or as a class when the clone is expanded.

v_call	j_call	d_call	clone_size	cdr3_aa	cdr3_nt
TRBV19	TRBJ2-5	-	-	CASKGSETQYF	TGTGCCAGTAAAGGATCAGAGACCCAGTACTTC
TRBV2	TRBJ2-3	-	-	CASSADYSTDTQYF	TGTGCCAGCAGTGCGGACTACAGCACAGATACGCAGTATTTT
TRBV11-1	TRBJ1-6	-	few	CASSPLRQNSPLHF	TGTGCCAGCAGCCCGTTACGGCAAAATTCACCCCTCCACTTT
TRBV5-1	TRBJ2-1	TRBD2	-	CASSPLLRGDSYNEQFF	TGCGCCAGCAGCCCCCTCTTGCGGGGGGACTCCTACAATGAGCAGTTCTTC
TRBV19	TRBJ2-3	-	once	CASSIAGPRTDTQYF	TGTGCCAGTAGTATAGCCGGGCCTAGGACAGATACGCAGTATTTT
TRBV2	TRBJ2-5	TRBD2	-	CASSIAGAPGETQYF	TGTGCCAGCAGCATAGCGGGAGCTCCGGGAGAGACCCAGTACTTC
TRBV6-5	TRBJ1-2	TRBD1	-	CASRAGTGIHGYTF	TGTGCCAGCAGGGCCGGGACAGGAATTCATGGCTACACCTTC
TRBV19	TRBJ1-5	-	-	CASSISTGNQPQHF	TGTGCCAGTAGTATTTCCACAGGGAATCAGCCCCAGCATTTT
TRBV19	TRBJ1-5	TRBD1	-	CASSPGQGRYQPQHF	TGTGCCAGTAGCCCGGGACAGGGTAGATATCAGCCCCAGCATTTT
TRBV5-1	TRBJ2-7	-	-	CASSLPGTATYEQYF	TGCGCCAGCAGCTTGCCAGGGACTGCCACCTACGAGCAGTACTTC
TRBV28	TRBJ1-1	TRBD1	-	CASSFRDRGLSNTEAFF	TGTGCCAGCAGTTTCCGGGACAGAGGTCTTTCGAACACTGAAGCTTTCTTT
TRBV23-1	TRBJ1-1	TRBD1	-	CASSHGDRGCTEAFF	TGCGCCAGCAGTCACGGGGACAGGGGATGCACTGAAGCTTTCTTT
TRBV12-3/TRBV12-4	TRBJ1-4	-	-	CASSLRGHEKLFF	TGTGCCAGCAGTTTGCGGGGACACGAAAAACTGTTTTTT
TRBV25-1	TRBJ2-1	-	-	CASSELGYNNEQFF	TGTGCCAGCAGTGAACTAGGATACAACAATGAGCAGTTCTTC
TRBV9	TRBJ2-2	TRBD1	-	CASSAGLFTGTGNAGELFF	TGTGCCAGCAGCGCGGGTCTTTTTACCGGGACAGGGAACGCCGGGGAGCTGTTTTTT
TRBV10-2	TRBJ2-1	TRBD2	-	CASSSGSSPSMKQFF	TGCGCCAGCTCTAGCGGGAGCTCACCGTCAATGAAGCAGTTCTTC
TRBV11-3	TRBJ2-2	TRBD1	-	CASSLGGQGRRELFF	TGTGCCAGCAGCTTAGGGGGACAGGGAAGGCGGGAGCTGTTTTTT
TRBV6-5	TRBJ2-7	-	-	CASSYKSWGYEQYF	TGTGCCAGCAGTTATAAAAGTTGGGGCTACGAGCAGTACTTC
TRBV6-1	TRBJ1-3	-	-	CASSEEGNTIYF	TGTGCCAGCAGTGAAGAGGGAAACACCATATATTTT
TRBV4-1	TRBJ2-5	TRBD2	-	CASSQVGAGGQETQYF	TGCGCCAGCAGCCAAGTAGGGGCGGGGGGGCAAGAGACCCAGTACTTC
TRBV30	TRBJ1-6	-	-	CAWSVRSSPLHF	TGTGCCTGGAGTGTACGTAGTTCACCCCTCCACTTT
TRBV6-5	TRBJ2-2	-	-	CASSYSSGNTGELFF	TGTGCCAGCAGTTACTCGAGCGGGAACACCGGGGAGCTGTTTTTT
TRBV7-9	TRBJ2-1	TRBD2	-	CASSPTSGRNEQFF	TGTGCCAGCAGCCCGACTAGCGGGAGAAATGAGCAGTTCTTC
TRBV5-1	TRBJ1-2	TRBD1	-	CASSLVGGSYGYTF	TGCGCCAGCAGCTTGGTAGGGGGCAGCTATGGCTACACCTTC
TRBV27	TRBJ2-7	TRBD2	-	CASSFFAGRASEQYF	TGTGCCAGCAGTTTCTTTGCGGGGAGGGCCTCCGAGCAGTACTTC
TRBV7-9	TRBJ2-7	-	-	CASSLEAGGAYEQYF	TGTGCCAGCAGCTTAGAGGCAGGGGGGGCCTACGAGCAGTACTTC
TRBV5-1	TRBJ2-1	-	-	CASSLRVLDEQFF	TGCGCCAGCAGCTTACGGGTTCTTGATGAGCAGTTCTTC
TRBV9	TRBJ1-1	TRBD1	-	CASSVRGSSTEAFF	TGTGCCAGCAGCGTCAGGGGGAGTAGCACTGAAGCTTTCTTT
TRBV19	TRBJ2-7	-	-	CASSIAGASYEQYF	TGTGCCAGTAGTATAGCGGGAGCTTCCTACGAGCAGTACTTC
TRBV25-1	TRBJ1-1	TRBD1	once	CASGTGSTEAFF	TGTGCCAGCGGGACAGGCAGCACTGAAGCTTTCTTT
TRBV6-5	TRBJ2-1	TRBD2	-	CASRGGLAGYNEQFF	TGTGCCAGCAGGGGGGGACTAGCGGGGTACAATGAGCAGTTCTTC